These T cell receptor beta chains were read from a single sample in a study of blood T cell repertoires in COVID-19. Here immunoSEQ multiplex PCR was the method, and the copy in TCRdb shows in-frame clones only, minus some. The sample has approximately 490,000 clones, 70% to 90% seen once. Specimen: PBMCs or T cells enriched from blood (not recorded which). The receptors were gathered from a woman in her fifties or sixties who had recovered from COVID-19. The CDR3 runs from the conserved cysteine through the conserved F or W. Each record gives: clone size, CDR3 length, V gene, D gene, J gene, CDR3 DNA, CDR3 protein. A D gene is named only where the DNA matches it firmly. Size is stated for part of the rows, as once, few or many counts, or as a class when the clone is expanded.

>.|15|TRBV4-1|.|TRBJ2-6
TGCGCCAGCAGCCTGGCGGGCTCTGGGGCCAACGTCCTGACTTTC
CASSLAGSGANVLTF
>.|15|TRBV28|.|TRBJ2-7
TGTGCCAGCAGTTTCGGGTGGGGCAGTACCTACGAGCAGTACTTC
CASSFGWGSTYEQYF
>.|16|TRBV9|.|TRBJ1-3
TGTGCCAGCAGCGTAGGCTCTCGAGACTCTGGAAACACCATATATTTT
CASSVGSRDSGNTIYF
>.|14|TRBV9|.|TRBJ2-3
TGTGCCAGCAGCCCCATGGGGGGTGCCGATACGCAGTATTTT
CASSPMGGADTQYF
>.|15|TRBV2|.|TRBJ1-4
TGTGCCAGCAGTGAAGAGGGAGCAACTAATGAAAAACTGTTTTTT
CASSEEGATNEKLFF
>.|12|TRBV9|.|TRBJ1-1
TGTGCCAGCACCGGGACTACAGGTGAAGCTTTCTTT
CASTGTTGEAFF
>.|12|TRBV12-3/TRBV12-4|.|TRBJ2-3
TGTGCCAGCAGCTTTTCCCGGGGTACGCAGTATTTT
CASSFSRGTQYF
>.|14|TRBV7-2|.|TRBJ1-6
TGTGCCAGCAGCTTAGGAGTTATTAATTCACCCCTCCACTTT
CASSLGVINSPLHF
>.|13|TRBV6-5|TRBD1|TRBJ1-1
TGTGCCAGCAAAGGGCACAGGGGCACTGAAGCTTTCTTT
CASKGHRGTEAFF
>once|15|TRBV24-1|TRBD1|TRBJ1-4
TGTGCCACCAGTGATCCCGGGACAGGAGATCGAAAACTGTTTTTT
CATSDPGTGDRKLFF
>.|12|TRBV3-1/TRBV3-2|.|TRBJ1-5
TGTGCCAGCAGCCACGAGAATCAGCCCCAGCATTTT
CASSHENQPQHF
>.|15|TRBV9|TRBD1|TRBJ1-5
TGTGCCAGCAGCGCCGGACAGGGGGTCGATCAGCCCCAGCATTTT
CASSAGQGVDQPQHF
>.|20|TRBV14|TRBD2|TRBJ2-1
TGTGCCAGCAACGAACCTCAAATGGGACTAGCGGGGGCCCGCTACAATGAGCAGTTCTTC
CASNEPQMGLAGARYNEQFF
>.|16|TRBV5-4|TRBD2|TRBJ2-3
TGTGCCAGCAGCCCGAAAGAACTAGCGTTCACAGATACGCAGTATTTT
CASSPKELAFTDTQYF
>.|12|TRBV29-1|.|TRBJ2-5
TGCAGCGTTGTATTCTATGAGGAGACCCAGTACTTC
CSVVFYEETQYF
>.|15|TRBV6-4|.|TRBJ1-2
TGTGCCAGCAGTGACTCGAGGGGGTCTAACTATGGCTACACCTTC
CASSDSRGSNYGYTF
>.|14|TRBV2|TRBD2|TRBJ2-3
TGTGCCAGCAGAGTAGCGGGTAGCACAGATACGCAGTATTTT
CASRVAGSTDTQYF